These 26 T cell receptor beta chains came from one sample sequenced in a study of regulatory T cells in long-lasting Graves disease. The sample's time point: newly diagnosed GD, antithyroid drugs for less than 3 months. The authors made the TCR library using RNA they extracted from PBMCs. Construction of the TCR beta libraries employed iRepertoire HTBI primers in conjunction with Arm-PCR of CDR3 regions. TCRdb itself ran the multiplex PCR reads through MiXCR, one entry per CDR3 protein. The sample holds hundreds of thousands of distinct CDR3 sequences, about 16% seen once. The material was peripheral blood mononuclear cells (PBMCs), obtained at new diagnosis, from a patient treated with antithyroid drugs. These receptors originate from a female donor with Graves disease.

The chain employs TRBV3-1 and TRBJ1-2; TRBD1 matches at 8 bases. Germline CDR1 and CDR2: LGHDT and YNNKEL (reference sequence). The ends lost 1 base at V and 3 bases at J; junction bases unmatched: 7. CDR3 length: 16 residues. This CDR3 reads CASSQGAGGADYGYTF. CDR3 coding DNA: TGTGCCAGCAGCCAAGGGGCAGGGGGCGCAGACTATGGCTACACCTTC.

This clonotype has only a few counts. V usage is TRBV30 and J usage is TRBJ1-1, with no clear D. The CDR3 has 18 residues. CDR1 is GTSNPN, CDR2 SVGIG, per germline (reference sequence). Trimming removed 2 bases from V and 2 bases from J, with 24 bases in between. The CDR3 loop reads CAWSIRRARWPPNTEAFF. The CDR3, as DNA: TGTGCCTGGAGTATTAGACGGGCGCGGTGGCCACCAAACACTGAAGCTTTCTTT.

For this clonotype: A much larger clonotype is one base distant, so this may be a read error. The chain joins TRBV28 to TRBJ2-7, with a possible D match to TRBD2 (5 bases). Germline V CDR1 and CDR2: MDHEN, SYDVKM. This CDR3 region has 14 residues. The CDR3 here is CASSSVPERREQHF. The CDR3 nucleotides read TGTGCCAGCAGTTCGGTCCCCGAGCGAAGGGAGCAGCACTTC.

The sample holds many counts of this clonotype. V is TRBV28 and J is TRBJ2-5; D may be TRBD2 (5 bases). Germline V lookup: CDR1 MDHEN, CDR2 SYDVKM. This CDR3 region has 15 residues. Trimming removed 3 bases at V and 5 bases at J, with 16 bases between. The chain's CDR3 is CASSLGRVRAETQYF. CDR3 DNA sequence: TGTGCCAGCAGTTTGGGCCGGGTGCGGGCCGAGACCCAGTACTTC.

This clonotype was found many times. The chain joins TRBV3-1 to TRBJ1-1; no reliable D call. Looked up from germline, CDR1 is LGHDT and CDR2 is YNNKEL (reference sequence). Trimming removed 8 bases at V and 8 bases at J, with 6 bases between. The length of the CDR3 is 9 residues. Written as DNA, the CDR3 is TGTGCCAGCTCGGACGAAGCTTTCTTT. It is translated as CASSDEAFF.

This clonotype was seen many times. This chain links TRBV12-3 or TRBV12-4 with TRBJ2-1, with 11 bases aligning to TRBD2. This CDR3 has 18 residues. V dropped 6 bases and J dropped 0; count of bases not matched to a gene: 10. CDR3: CASSNTLAGGRSYNEQFF. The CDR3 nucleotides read TGTGCCAGCAGCAATACCTTAGCGGGAGGGCGCTCCTACAATGAGCAGTTCTTC.

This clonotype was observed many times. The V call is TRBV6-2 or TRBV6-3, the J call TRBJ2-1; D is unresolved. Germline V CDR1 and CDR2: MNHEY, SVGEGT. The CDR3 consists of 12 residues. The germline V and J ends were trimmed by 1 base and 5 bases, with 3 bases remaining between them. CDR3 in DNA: TGTGCCAGCAGTTACTTGCACAATGAGCAGTTCTTC. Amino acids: CASSYLHNEQFF.

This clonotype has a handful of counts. The CDR3 bases are TGTGCCAGCAGTTTAAGCTCGAATTCACCCCTCCACTTT. It encodes CASSLSSNSPLHF. This sequence joins TRBV27 and TRBJ1-6; D unresolved. Trimming took 2 bases from V and 7 from J, leaving 6 bases between them. Germline V lookup: CDR1 MNHEY, CDR2 SMNVEV (reference sequence). The CDR3 runs 13 residues.

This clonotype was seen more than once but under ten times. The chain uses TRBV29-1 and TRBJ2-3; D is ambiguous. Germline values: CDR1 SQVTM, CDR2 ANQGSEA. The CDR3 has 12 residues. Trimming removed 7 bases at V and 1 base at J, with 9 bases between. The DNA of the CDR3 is TGCAGCGGATTGAGTCGCACAGATACGCAGTATTTT. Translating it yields CSGLSRTDTQYF.

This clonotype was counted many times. The CDR3 nucleotides read TGTGCCAGCAGCTTTCGATGGTGGGCCCAAACCCGTCTATCCTATGGCTACACCTTC. Its protein product is CASSFRWWAQTRLSYGYTF. V and J are TRBV7-2 and TRBJ1-2, with D hard to call. The CDR3 length is 19 residues. The V gene lost 3 bases and the J gene lost 4 bases, with 27 bases spanning the gap. Germline-derived CDR1 and CDR2 are SGHTA and FQGNSA.

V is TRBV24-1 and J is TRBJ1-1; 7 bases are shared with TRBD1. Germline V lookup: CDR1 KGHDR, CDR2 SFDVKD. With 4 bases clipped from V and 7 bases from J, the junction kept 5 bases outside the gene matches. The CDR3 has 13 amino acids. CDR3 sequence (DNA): TGTGCCACCAGTGAAACGGACAGGCATGAAGCTTTCTTT. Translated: CATSETDRHEAFF.

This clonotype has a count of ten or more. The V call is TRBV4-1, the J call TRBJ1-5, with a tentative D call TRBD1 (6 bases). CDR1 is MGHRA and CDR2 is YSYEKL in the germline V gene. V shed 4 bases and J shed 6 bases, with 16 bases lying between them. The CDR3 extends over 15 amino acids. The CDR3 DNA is TGCGCCAGCAGCCCGAGGGGGGGAGGTGGTCAGCCCCAGCATTTT. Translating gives CASSPRGGGGQPQHF.

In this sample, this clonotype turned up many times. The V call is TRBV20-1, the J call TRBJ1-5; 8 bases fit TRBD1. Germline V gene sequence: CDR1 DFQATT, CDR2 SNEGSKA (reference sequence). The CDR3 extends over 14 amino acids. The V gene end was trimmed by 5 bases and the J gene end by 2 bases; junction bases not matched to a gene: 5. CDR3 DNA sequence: TGCAGTGCTCGGGACAGGATGGGCAATCAGCCCCAGCATTTT. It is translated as CSARDRMGNQPQHF.

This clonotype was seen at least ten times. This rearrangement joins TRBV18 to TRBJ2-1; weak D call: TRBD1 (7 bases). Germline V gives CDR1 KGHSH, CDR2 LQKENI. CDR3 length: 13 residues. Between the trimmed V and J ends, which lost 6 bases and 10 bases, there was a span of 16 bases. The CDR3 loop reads CASSPQGGGEQFF. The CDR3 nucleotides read TGTGCCAGCTCGCCCCAGGGGGGCGGCGAGCAGTTCTTC.

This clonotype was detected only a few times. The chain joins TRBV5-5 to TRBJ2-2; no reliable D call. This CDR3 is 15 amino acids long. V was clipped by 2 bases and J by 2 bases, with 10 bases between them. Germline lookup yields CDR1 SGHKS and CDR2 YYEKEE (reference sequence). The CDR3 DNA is TGTGCCAGCAGCTTTATACAGAAAAACACCGGGGAGCTGTTTTTT. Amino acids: CASSFIQKNTGELFF.

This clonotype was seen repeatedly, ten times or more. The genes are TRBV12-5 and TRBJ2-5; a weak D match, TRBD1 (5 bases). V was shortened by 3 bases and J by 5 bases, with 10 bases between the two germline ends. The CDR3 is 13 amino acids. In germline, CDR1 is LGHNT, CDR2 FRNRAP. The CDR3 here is CASGLIGAETQYF. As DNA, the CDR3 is TGTGCTAGTGGTTTAATTGGGGCGGAGACCCAGTACTTC. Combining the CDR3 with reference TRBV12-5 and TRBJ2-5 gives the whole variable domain DARVTQTPRHKVTEMGQEVTMRCQPILGHNTVFWYRQTMMQGLELLAYFRNRAPLDDSGMPKDRFSAEMPDATLATLKIQPSEPRDSAVYFCASGLIGAETQYFGPGTRLLVL.

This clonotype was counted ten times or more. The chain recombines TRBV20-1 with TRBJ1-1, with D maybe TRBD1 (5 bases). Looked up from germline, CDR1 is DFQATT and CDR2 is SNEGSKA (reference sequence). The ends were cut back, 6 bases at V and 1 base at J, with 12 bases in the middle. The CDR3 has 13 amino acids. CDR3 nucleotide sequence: TGCAGTGCCCCTGGCAGGGCGAACACTGAAGCTTTCTTT. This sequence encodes CSAPGRANTEAFF.

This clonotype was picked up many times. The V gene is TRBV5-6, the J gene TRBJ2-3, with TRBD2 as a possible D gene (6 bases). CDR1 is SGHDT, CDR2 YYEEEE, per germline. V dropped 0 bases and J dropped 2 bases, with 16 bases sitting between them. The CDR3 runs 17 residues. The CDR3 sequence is CASSLASWRGVTDTQYF. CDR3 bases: TGTGCCAGCAGCTTGGCTAGTTGGCGGGGAGTCACAGATACGCAGTATTTT.

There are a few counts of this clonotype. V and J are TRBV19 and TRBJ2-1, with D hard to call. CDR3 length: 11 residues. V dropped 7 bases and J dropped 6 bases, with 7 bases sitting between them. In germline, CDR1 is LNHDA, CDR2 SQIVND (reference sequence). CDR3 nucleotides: TGTGCCAGTATGGTTCGCAATGAGCAGTTCTTC. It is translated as CASMVRNEQFF.

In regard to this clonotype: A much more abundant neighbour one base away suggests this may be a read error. CDR3 sequence (DNA): TGTGCCAGCAGTTACCCGAGGGTGAACAATGAGCAGTTCTTC. Amino acid sequence: CASSYPRVNNEQFF. V gene TRBV6-9 combines with J gene TRBJ2-1; perhaps TRBD2 as D (5 bases). The CDR3 totals 14 residues. Germline CDR1 MNHGY, CDR2 SVAAGI. Trimming took off 3 bases at V and 5 bases at J, with 11 bases between the two ends.

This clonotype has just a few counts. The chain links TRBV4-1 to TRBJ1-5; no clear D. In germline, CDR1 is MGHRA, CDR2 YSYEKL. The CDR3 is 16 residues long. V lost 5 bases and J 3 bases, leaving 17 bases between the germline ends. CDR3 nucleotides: TGCGCCAGCAGCTCCTGGTCGGGGAGTGCCAATCAGCCCCAGCATTTT. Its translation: CASSSWSGSANQPQHF.

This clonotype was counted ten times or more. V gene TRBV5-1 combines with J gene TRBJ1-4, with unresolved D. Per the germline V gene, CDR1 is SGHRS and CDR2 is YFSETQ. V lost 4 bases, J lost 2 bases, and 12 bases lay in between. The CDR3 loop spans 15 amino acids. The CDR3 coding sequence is TGCGCCAGCAGCCCACAGAGTTCCACTAATGAAAAACTGTTTTTT. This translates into CASSPQSSTNEKLFF.

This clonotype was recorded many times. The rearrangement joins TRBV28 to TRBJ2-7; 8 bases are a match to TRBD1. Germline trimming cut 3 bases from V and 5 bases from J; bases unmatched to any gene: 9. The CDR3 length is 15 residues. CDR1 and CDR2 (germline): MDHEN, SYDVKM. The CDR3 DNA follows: TGTGCCAGCAGTTTCTCCAGGGGGCGCTTCCACGAGCAGTACTTC. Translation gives CASSFSRGRFHEQYF.

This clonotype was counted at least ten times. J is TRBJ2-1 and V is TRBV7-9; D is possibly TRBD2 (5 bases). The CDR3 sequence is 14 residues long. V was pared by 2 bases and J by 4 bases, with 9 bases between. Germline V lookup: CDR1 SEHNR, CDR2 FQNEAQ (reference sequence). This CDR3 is CASSLTRGYNEQFF. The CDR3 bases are TGTGCCAGCAGCTTAACCCGAGGGTACAATGAGCAGTTCTTC.

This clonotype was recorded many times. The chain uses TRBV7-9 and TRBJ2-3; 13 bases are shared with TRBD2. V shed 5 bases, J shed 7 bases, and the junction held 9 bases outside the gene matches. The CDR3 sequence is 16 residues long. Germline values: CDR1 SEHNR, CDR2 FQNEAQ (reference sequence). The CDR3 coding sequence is TGTGCCAGCAGCCCGACTAGCGGGGGGTACTCGAATACGCAGTATTTT. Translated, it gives CASSPTSGGYSNTQYF.

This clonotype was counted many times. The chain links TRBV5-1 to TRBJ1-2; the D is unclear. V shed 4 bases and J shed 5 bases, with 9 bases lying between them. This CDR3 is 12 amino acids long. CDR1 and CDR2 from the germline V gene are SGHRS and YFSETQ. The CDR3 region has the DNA TGCGCCAGCAGCATTGGCGAATATGGCTACACCTTC. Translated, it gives CASSIGEYGYTF.